The 20 T cell receptor beta chains presented below share a single source sample, sequenced in a study of metastatic and nonmetastatic thyroid tumors. Prior to thyroid surgery, none of the patients had received any treatment. MiXCR re-clonotyped the PCR reads for TCRdb. The data hold about 49,000 clones, with approximately 22% observed a single time. Sequencing was done on a sample of blood. The receptors originated from a female donor with papillary thyroid cancer or a benign thyroid nodule (not recorded which). Some clones in this sample may be carry-over from other donors' samples.

This clone is a singleton in its sample. The V call is TRBV19, the J call TRBJ2-7; D uncertain. Germline CDR1 is LNHDA and CDR2 is SQIVND (reference sequence). This CDR3 is built from 14 residues. V was trimmed by 4 bases and J by 6 bases, leaving 16 bases between them. Here the CDR3 reads CASSRKVDGIEQYF. The CDR3, as DNA: TGTGCCAGTAGTAGGAAAGTGGACGGCATCGAGCAGTACTTC.

This clone has at least ten counts. The chain recombines TRBV27 with TRBJ1-2, with D tentatively TRBD1 (6 bases). The CDR3 is 13 amino acids. V lost 5 bases and J lost 8, with 15 bases in between. Germline V gene sequence: CDR1 MNHEY, CDR2 SMNVEV (reference sequence). DNA for the CDR3: TGTGCCAGCAGTCAAACAGGGATCTGGGGCTACACCTTC. This gives the protein CASSQTGIWGYTF.

This clone was seen at least ten times. This chain uses TRBV29-1 with TRBJ2-1; weak D call: TRBD1 (5 bases). V lost 0 bases to trimming and J lost 6 bases, with 6 bases between them. Germline CDR1 reads SQVTM; CDR2 reads ANQGSEA. The CDR3 consists of 12 residues. CDR3 loop: CSVEDDSNEQFF. The CDR3 DNA is TGCAGCGTTGAAGATGACAGCAATGAGCAGTTCTTC.

To note about this clone: This clone may be a read error of a much larger clone one base away. This chain uses TRBV12-3 or TRBV12-4 with TRBJ2-5; D uncertain. V shed 5 bases and J shed 8 bases, with 6 bases lying between them. The CDR3 has 10 amino acids. The CDR3 region is CASSRDTQYF. The CDR3 DNA sequence: TGTGCCAGCAGTAGAGATACCCAGTACTTC.

This clone has at least ten counts. The V gene is TRBV28, the J gene TRBJ2-3; 10 bases fit TRBD2. The V segment lost 5 bases and the J segment 4 bases; nucleotides outside the gene matches: 12. The CDR3 is 17 residues long. From germline, CDR1 is MDHEN and CDR2 SYDVKM. The CDR3: CASSPWTSGLASDTQYF. Written as DNA, the CDR3 is TGTGCCAGCAGTCCCTGGACTAGCGGATTAGCTTCAGATACGCAGTATTTT. Using reference TRBV28 and TRBJ2-3 for the parts outside the CDR3, the full variable domain is DVKVTQSSRYLVKRTGEKVFLECVQDMDHENMFWYRQDPGLGLRLIYFSYDVKMKEKGDIPEGYSVSREKKERFSLILESASTNQTSMYLCASSPWTSGLASDTQYFGPGTRLTVL.

This clone has ten or more counts. The rearrangement joins TRBV3-1 to TRBJ1-6, with D uncertain. Germline loops: CDR1 LGHDT, CDR2 YNNKEL (reference sequence). V lost 2 bases and J lost 7, with 12 bases in between. This CDR3 comprises 15 residues. CDR3 in amino acids: CASSQTESPNSPLHF. The CDR3 DNA is TGTGCCAGCAGCCAAACAGAAAGCCCGAATTCACCCCTCCACTTT. The full variable domain, rest sourced from reference TRBV3-1 and TRBJ1-6, is DTAVSQTPKYLVTQMGNDKSIKCEQNLGHDTMYWYKQDSKKFLKIMFSYNNKELIINETVPNRFSPKSPDKAHLNLHINSLELGDSAVYFCASSQTESPNSPLHFGNGTRLTVT.

This clone was seen at least ten times. The chain uses TRBV9 and TRBJ2-3, with D unresolved. Trimming took off 0 bases at V and 6 bases at J, with 8 bases between the two ends. Germline V gene data show CDR1 as SGDLS and CDR2 as YYNGEE. This CDR3 is 13 amino acids long. CDR3 in DNA: TGTGCCAGCAGCGTAGCTGAGAGGGATACGCAGTATTTT. The encoded protein is CASSVAERDTQYF.

This clone was recorded many times. The chain joins TRBV2 to TRBJ2-5, with TRBD1 identical over 9 bases. The CDR3 length is 14 residues. The J segment lost 2 bases and the V segment lost 8 bases, leaving 6 bases of the junction unmatched. Germline lookup yields CDR1 SNHLY and CDR2 FYNNEI. DNA for the CDR3: TGTGCCAGCGGGGGGGGGACAGGGCAAGAGACCCAGTACTTC. This translates into CASGGGTGQETQYF. The whole variable domain, remainder taken from reference TRBV2 and TRBJ2-5, is EPEVTQTPSHQVTQMGQEVILRCVPISNHLYFYWYRQILGQKVEFLVSFYNNEISEKSEIFDDQFSVERPDGSNFTLKIRSTKLEDSAMYFCASGGGTGQETQYFGPGTRLLVL.

This chain joins TRBV28 and TRBJ2-1, with a weak D call TRBD2 (10 bases). There are 22 residues in the CDR3. The ends were cut back, 4 bases at V and 2 bases at J, with 33 bases in the middle. From germline, CDR1 is MDHEN and CDR2 SYDVKM. The chain's CDR3 is CASSSPSGTGNPSGRAYNEQFF. The CDR3 nucleotides read TGTGCCAGCAGTTCTCCTTCCGGGACAGGGAACCCCAGCGGGAGGGCCTACAATGAGCAGTTCTTC.

This clone was seen repeatedly, ten times or more. Distinct nucleotide sequences in the sample also encode this CDR3. The J gene is TRBJ1-5, the V gene TRBV10-2, with D unclear. The CDR3 runs 14 residues. The ends were cut back, 5 bases at V and 7 bases at J, with 15 bases in the middle. CDR1 is WSHSY, CDR2 SAAADI, per germline. The CDR3 nucleotides are TGCGCCAGCAGTCATGTCTCGGAGGGACAGCCCCAGCATTTT. Translated, it gives CASSHVSEGQPQHF.

Ten or more counts support this clone. This chain joins TRBV9 and TRBJ2-7; 7 bases are a match to TRBD1. V lost 3 bases, J lost 0 bases, and 6 bases stayed unmatched. CDR3 size: 15 residues. CDR1 is SGDLS, CDR2 YYNGEE, per germline. This CDR3 is CASSARDSLSYEQYF. CDR3 in DNA: TGTGCCAGCAGCGCCCGGGACAGCCTCTCCTACGAGCAGTACTTC.

This clone has a count of ten or more. The V gene is TRBV3-1, the J gene TRBJ2-2; D gene unclear. V was cut by 1 base and J by 7 bases, with 4 bases left in between. The germline V gene has CDR1 LGHDT and CDR2 YNNKEL (reference sequence). The CDR3 is made up of 12 amino acids. DNA for the CDR3: TGTGCCAGCAGCCAAGTTAACGGGGAGCTGTTTTTT. Translation gives CASSQVNGELFF.

At least ten counts were recorded for this clone. The chain combines TRBV2 with TRBJ1-5, with 10 bases matching TRBD1. CDR3 size: 14 residues. Looked up from germline, CDR1 is SNHLY and CDR2 is FYNNEI. The J segment lost 11 bases and the V segment lost 6 bases, leaving 10 bases of the junction unmatched. The CDR3 loop is CASRGGQGMVAQHF. CDR3 nucleotides: TGTGCCAGCAGGGGGGGACAGGGGATGGTGGCCCAGCATTTT.

This clone was observed many times. The chain carries TRBV6-6 and TRBJ1-1, with D possibly matching TRBD1 (6 bases). CDR3 length: 13 residues. Between the trimmed V and J ends, which lost 2 bases and 7 bases, there was a span of 11 bases. Germline CDR1 and CDR2: MNHNY and SVGAGI (reference sequence). In DNA form, the CDR3 reads TGTGCCAGCAGTTACAGAGGGGGGGATGAAGCTTTCTTT. It yields the protein CASSYRGGDEAFF.

This clone was detected many times. The V and J genes are TRBV7-8 and TRBJ1-1; tentatively, D is TRBD1 (5 bases). The CDR3 is made up of 16 amino acids. Trimming stripped 1 base from V and 1 base from J, with 13 bases between. Germline values: CDR1 SGHVS, CDR2 FQNEAQ. CDR3 residues: CASSLGLQGGNTEAFF. The CDR3 DNA sequence: TGTGCCAGCAGCTTAGGCCTCCAGGGCGGGAACACTGAAGCTTTCTTT.

This clone appeared a few times. A much larger clone lies a single base off, so this may be a read error. The same CDR3 arises from other DNA sequences in this sample as well. The chain has TRBV27 and TRBJ2-1; D possibly corresponds to TRBD1 (5 bases). This CDR3 spans 14 amino acids. Germline V gene sequence: CDR1 MNHEY, CDR2 SMNVEV (reference sequence). Between the trimmed V and J ends, which lost 7 bases and 2 bases, there was a span of 12 bases. Written as DNA, the CDR3 is TGTGCCAGCAAAAGAGACAGACCCTACAATGAGCAGTTCTTC. This translates into CASKRDRPYNEQFF.

About this clone itself: Because the CDR3 is missing its conserved closing phenylalanine or tryptophan, this is likely a read error. The chain has TRBV6-2 or TRBV6-3 and TRBJ2-3, with D possibly being TRBD1 or TRBD2 (6 bases each). Trimming pared 7 bases from V and 5 bases from J, leaving 19 bases between. The CDR3 is 15 amino acids. Germline lookup yields CDR1 MNHEY and CDR2 SVGEGT. The CDR3 DNA sequence: TGTGCCAGCAATTTTCCCGGACTACAGGGAGATACGCAGTATATT. This gives the protein CASNFPGLQGDTQYI.

This clone occurred many times. V usage is TRBV10-3 and J usage is TRBJ1-1, with D possibly matching TRBD1 (6 bases). The germline CDR1 and CDR2 sequences are ENHRY and SYGVKD. This CDR3 contains 14 residues. V was pared by 11 bases and J by 2 bases, with 18 bases between. CDR3 nucleotides: TGTGCCGCTACATCCCCAGGGGTAAACACTGAAGCTTTCTTT. Translation gives CAATSPGVNTEAFF.

This clone was observed at least ten times. The genes are TRBV3-1 and TRBJ2-5, with D possibly TRBD2 on 6 matching bases. The length of the CDR3 is 13 residues. With 2 bases removed from V and 5 bases from J, the gap between germline ends came to 9 bases. The germline V gene encodes CDR1 LGHDT and CDR2 YNNKEL (reference sequence). CDR3 loop: CASSQLGGETQYF. The CDR3 DNA is TGTGCCAGCAGCCAACTGGGAGGTGAGACCCAGTACTTC.

This clone was seen repeatedly, ten times or more. This sequence may be a read error, since a much larger clone differs from it by one base. The chain links TRBV20-1 to TRBJ2-1; 10 bases match TRBD2. The CDR3 loop spans 14 amino acids. Germline V gene lookup returns CDR1 DFQATT and CDR2 SNEGSKA (reference sequence). Trimming cost V 5 bases and J 8 bases; bases outside gene matches: 9. CDR3 DNA sequence: TGCAGTGCTCTGAGCGGGGGGGCCAGAGATGAGCAGTTCTTC. Encoded protein: CSALSGGARDEQFF.